This T cell receptor beta chain derives from a study of T-cell memory formation after mild COVID-19. About the study: TCR clusters largely stayed donor specific.

Germline-derived CDR1 and CDR2 are SGHRS and YFSETQ. Trimming left V 6 bases short and J 0 bases short, with 13 bases between. The CDR3 extends over 15 amino acids. TCRdb fed the 5' RACE reads into MiXCR, producing one record per CDR3 protein. Of 400,000 to 500,000 distinct CDR3 sequences in the sample, 18% are singletons; the top ten hold 20% to 25%. As regards this clonotype: Its antigen is unknown.

Overall study results and limits: CM and EM subsets held most contracting CD4+ clones; EMRA held CD8+ ones. Day 15 to 85 contracting clones showed balanced CD4/CD8; later expanders leaned CD4+.

The clonotype originates from a man aged 18 to 35 who had mild COVID-19 (a few samples of this study predate the infection). Cell type and time point are not known. This rearrangement joins TRBV5-1 to TRBJ1-3, with D uncertain. Material for sequencing was PBMCs or a T cell subset sorted from them (not recorded which). The CDR3 loop reads CASKEAAASGNTIYF. Here the CDR3 DNA reads TGCGCCAGCAAAGAGGCGGCAGCCTCTGGAAACACCATATATTTT.